This passage covers 26 T cell receptor beta chains from one sample sequenced in a study of cytomegalovirus exposure and HLA in healthy donors. PCR was performed using 60 Vbeta and 13 Jbeta primers. Assay used: immunoSEQ multiplex PCR; TCRdb lists only in-frame clones, some missing. The repertoire includes about 110,000 clones, 80% to 90% of them detected once, and less than 2% sits in the top ten. The sample consisted of PBMCs. The receptors derive from a middle-aged man in good health and CMV-seronegative.

The chain has TRBV9 and TRBJ1-4; maybe TRBD1 (5 bases). V lost 2 bases and J lost 4, with 15 bases in between. The CDR3 has 16 residues. Germline lookup yields CDR1 SGDLS and CDR2 YYNGEE. DNA for the CDR3: TGTGCCAGCAGCGTCAGTCCGGACGGACATAATGAAAAACTGTTTTTT. Translated, it gives CASSVSPDGHNEKLFF.

This clone was seen just once. The chain employs TRBV7-6 and TRBJ1-1, with 8 bases matching TRBD1. Germline V gene lookup returns CDR1 SGHVS and CDR2 FNYEAQ. J was trimmed by 5 bases and V by 7 bases; bases with no gene match: 9. This CDR3 contains 14 residues. In DNA form, the CDR3 reads TGTGCCAGCACCCTCTCGACAGGGGAGACTGAAGCTTTCTTT. This sequence encodes CASTLSTGETEAFF. The variable domain in full, completed from reference TRBV7-6 and TRBJ1-1, reads GAGVSQSPRYKVTKRGQDVALRCDPISGHVSLYWYRQALGQGPEFLTYFNYEAQQDKSGLPNDRFSAERPEGSISTLTIQRTEQRDSAMYRCASTLSTGETEAFFGQGTRLTVV.

The chain recombines TRBV10-3 with TRBJ2-4; weak D call: TRBD1 (6 bases). V shed 8 bases and J shed 12 bases, with 23 bases lying between them. The CDR3 contains 14 residues. Germline CDR1 is ENHRY and CDR2 is SYGVKD. The CDR3 DNA reads TGTGCCATCTCACCGGCAGGGGAGAAAAGGGGTCAGTACTTC. Amino acid sequence: CAISPAGEKRGQYF.

This clone came up a few times. The V and J genes are TRBV11-2 and TRBJ2-1; 12 positions agree with TRBD2. CDR1 SGHAT and CDR2 FQNNGV come from the germline V gene. V lost 3 bases and J lost 4; bases outside the gene matches: 4. This CDR3 spans 16 amino acids. This chain's CDR3 is CASSFRLAGVYNEQFF. In DNA, the CDR3 is TGTGCCAGCAGCTTTCGACTAGCGGGGGTGTACAATGAGCAGTTCTTC. The whole variable domain, remainder taken from reference TRBV11-2 and TRBJ2-1, is EAGVAQSPRYKIIEKRQSVAFWCNPISGHATLYWYQQILGQGPKLLIQFQNNGVVDDSQLPKDRFSAERLKGVDSTLKIQPAKLEDSAVYLCASSFRLAGVYNEQFFGPGTRLTVL.

The chain is built from TRBV27 and TRBJ2-5; TRBD1 agrees at 7 bases. Germline CDR1 reads MNHEY; CDR2 reads SMNVEV (reference sequence). V shed 7 bases and J 4 bases; nucleotides not matched to a gene: 6. This CDR3 has 13 residues. CDR3 coding DNA: TGTGCCAGCACAAAACAGGGGAGAGAGACCCAGTACTTC. Translated, it gives CASTKQGRETQYF.

The chain carries TRBV11-2 and TRBJ1-2; 8 positions agree with TRBD1. The J segment lost 6 bases and the V segment lost 5 bases, leaving 8 bases of the junction unmatched. This CDR3 has 14 amino acids. Per germline, CDR1 SGHAT and CDR2 FQNNGV. The CDR3 nucleotides are TGTGCCAGCAGCCAGACCTCACAGGGGGATGGCTACACCTTC. Translated: CASSQTSQGDGYTF.

The genes are TRBV6-5 and TRBJ1-4; possible D gene TRBD1, 6 bases. Trimming took 6 bases from V and 0 from J, leaving 11 bases between them. Germline CDR1 is MNHEY and CDR2 is SVGAGI. The length of the CDR3 is 15 residues. Here the CDR3 reads CASSAGASTNEKLFF. The CDR3 nucleotides read TGTGCCAGCAGCGCAGGGGCCTCAACTAATGAAAAACTGTTTTTT.

The rearrangement links TRBV28 to TRBJ1-2; D may be TRBD1 (5 bases). CDR3 length: 12 amino acids. V was pared by 6 bases and J by 4 bases, with 9 bases between. Germline V gene sequence: CDR1 MDHEN, CDR2 SYDVKM. Here the CDR3 DNA reads TGTGCCAGCAGGACAGTCCCCTATGGCTACACCTTC. Amino acids: CASRTVPYGYTF.

The chain has TRBV7-2 and TRBJ2-1, with D unclear. Germline CDR1 SGHTA, CDR2 FQGNSA. The germline V and J ends were trimmed by 7 bases and 6 bases, with 16 bases remaining between them. CDR3 size: 14 residues. Here the CDR3 DNA reads TGTGCCAGCACCTCGAGCACCCTTCCCAATGAGCAGTTCTTC. Amino acid sequence: CASTSSTLPNEQFF.

The chain carries TRBV5-1 and TRBJ1-1; TRBD1 is a possible D gene (5 bases). Per germline, CDR1 SGHRS and CDR2 YFSETQ. This CDR3 comprises 14 residues. V dropped 0 bases and J dropped 10 bases, with 16 bases sitting between them. CDR3 protein: CASSLGLDTGAAFF. In nucleotides, the CDR3 is TGCGCCAGCAGCTTGGGGTTGGACACGGGAGCAGCTTTCTTT.

The V and J genes are TRBV11-2 and TRBJ1-6; weak D call: TRBD1 (5 bases). Germline values: CDR1 SGHAT, CDR2 FQNNGV. V gave up 0 bases and J gave up 9 bases, with 6 bases separating them. The CDR3 length is 13 residues. The CDR3 protein is CASSLDQGSPLHF. CDR3 nucleotides: TGTGCCAGCAGCTTAGATCAGGGTTCACCCCTCCACTTT.

The chain carries TRBV25-1 and TRBJ1-1; perhaps TRBD1 as D (6 bases). Trimming took off 7 bases at V and 6 bases at J, with 15 bases between the two ends. Germline V gene lookup returns CDR1 MGHDK and CDR2 SYGVNS. This CDR3 has 13 residues. The chain's CDR3 is CASTQGTWAEAFF. In DNA form, the CDR3 reads TGTGCCAGCACCCAGGGGACCTGGGCTGAAGCTTTCTTT.

In this sample, this clone turned up a few times. The CDR3 region has the DNA TGCGCCAGCAGTCTTCTTTATACTGAAGCTTTCTTT. The encoded protein is CASSLLYTEAFF. V gene TRBV10-1 combines with J gene TRBJ1-1; D is undetermined. The V end was cut by 5 bases, the J end by 5 bases, with 9 bases between. The CDR3 has 12 amino acids. Germline V gene data show CDR1 as WNHNN and CDR2 as SYGVQD (reference sequence).

This sequence joins TRBV5-1 and TRBJ1-3, with D hard to call. The CDR3 has 15 amino acids. Germline CDR1 and CDR2: SGHRS and YFSETQ. V lost 5 bases, J lost 2 bases, and 14 bases lay in between. The CDR3: CASSPSAGPGNTIYF. The CDR3 DNA reads TGCGCCAGCAGTCCCTCGGCGGGTCCTGGAAACACCATATATTTT.

The chain joins TRBV28 to TRBJ1-1; D not certain. Germline-derived CDR1 and CDR2 are MDHEN and SYDVKM. V dropped 1 base and J dropped 5 bases, with 14 bases sitting between them. This CDR3 region has 15 residues. CDR3 region: CASSLLYLRRTEAFF. Written as DNA, the CDR3 is TGTGCCAGCAGTTTATTGTACCTAAGAAGAACTGAAGCTTTCTTT.

DNA for the CDR3: TGTGCCAGTAGTACTCCACAGGTGACGAGAGGCAATCAGCCCCAGCATTTT. Protein: CASSTPQVTRGNQPQHF. The gene calls are TRBV19 and TRBJ1-5, with a possible D match to TRBD1 (5 bases). The CDR3 is 17 residues long. Trimming pared 4 bases from V and 2 bases from J, leaving 18 bases between. CDR1 LNHDA and CDR2 SQIVND come from the germline V gene (reference sequence).

V and J are TRBV19 and TRBJ1-1; D unresolved. CDR3 length equals 14 residues. Germline CDR1 and CDR2: LNHDA and SQIVND (reference sequence). V gave up 7 bases and J gave up 1 base, with 13 bases separating them. The CDR3 region has the DNA TGTGCCAGTAAATTCCAAGGCGGGAACACTGAAGCTTTCTTT. This gives the protein CASKFQGGNTEAFF.

This clone was counted between two and nine times. This chain joins TRBV4-2 and TRBJ1-2; unclear D gene. The CDR3 totals 18 residues. The V gene lost 0 bases and the J gene lost 1 base, with 18 bases spanning the gap. The germline CDR1 and CDR2 sequences are LGHNA and YNFKEQ. The CDR3 is CASSQDLRSPHYNYGYTF. The CDR3 DNA reads TGTGCCAGCAGCCAAGACCTTAGGTCCCCCCACTATAACTATGGCTACACCTTC.

This clone has a handful of counts. CDR3 in amino acids: CSVRRGTSGYNEQFF. The CDR3 region has the DNA TGCAGCGTTCGGAGGGGGACTAGCGGTTACAATGAGCAGTTCTTC. The chain combines TRBV29-1 with TRBJ2-1; 11 bases align to TRBD2. CDR3 length: 15 residues. Germline CDR1 and CDR2: SQVTM and ANQGSEA. V was clipped by 5 bases and J by 4 bases; unmatched bases: 7.

This sequence joins TRBV5-4 and TRBJ2-4; 7 bases align to TRBD1. After removal of 3 bases from V and 8 bases from J, the junction contained 11 bases not matched to a gene. CDR3 length: 15 residues. From germline, CDR1 is SGHNT and CDR2 YYREEE (reference sequence). As DNA, the CDR3 is TGTGCCAGCAGCTCACAGGGGTCGGAAGGAGACATTCAGTACTTC. This encodes CASSSQGSEGDIQYF.

Only one count was recorded for this clone. This chain joins TRBV6-1 and TRBJ1-2; D gene uncertain. Germline CDR1 is MNHNS and CDR2 is SASEGT. Trimming shortened V by 4 bases and J by 0 bases, and 12 bases separated the two germline ends. The CDR3 runs to 15 residues. CDR3 sequence: CASSGSGNANYGYTF. The CDR3 DNA is TGTGCCAGCAGTGGGAGTGGTAACGCTAACTATGGCTACACCTTC.

CDR3 protein: CASGTQGDSPLHF. In nucleotides, the CDR3 is TGTGCCAGCGGTACACAGGGGGATTCACCCCTCCACTTT. The chain has TRBV7-8 and TRBJ1-6; 8 positions match TRBD1. V lost 8 bases and J lost 8; bases outside the gene matches: 5. The CDR3 is 13 residues long. Germline CDR1 is SGHVS and CDR2 is FQNEAQ.

The V and J genes are TRBV6-1 and TRBJ2-7; the D is unclear. Germline V lookup: CDR1 MNHNS, CDR2 SASEGT. The CDR3 covers 14 residues. V lost 2 bases, J lost 7 bases, and 15 bases lay in between. The CDR3 coding sequence is TGTGCCAGCAGTGAATATGGAGCAGCCGGGGAGCAGTACGTC. The encoded protein is CASSEYGAAGEQYV.

This clone was detected a few times. J is TRBJ2-3 and V is TRBV10-2; D not resolved. This CDR3 spans 13 amino acids. V was pared by 4 bases and J by 5 bases, with 10 bases between. The germline V gene encodes CDR1 WSHSY and CDR2 SAAADI. The DNA of the CDR3 is TGCGCCAGCAGTGGCTCTGGTAGAGATACGCAGTATTTT. This sequence encodes CASSGSGRDTQYF.

On this clone: The junction and the germline gene differ at one end; a read error may be behind it. V usage is TRBV29-1 and J usage is TRBJ2-1; 7 nucleotides line up with TRBD1. CDR1 is SQVTM, CDR2 ANQGSEA, per germline. This CDR3 comprises 14 residues. CDR3 residues: CNVEDQNRGHEQFF. In nucleotides, the CDR3 is TGCAACGTTGAAGATCAGAACAGGGGCCATGAGCAGTTCTTC.

V and J are TRBV25-1 and TRBJ1-1, with a weak D call TRBD1 (6 bases). The V end was cut by 3 bases, the J end by 1 base, with 15 bases between. The germline V gene has CDR1 MGHDK and CDR2 SYGVNS. This CDR3 comprises 16 residues. The CDR3 protein is CASSEGARGGNTEAFF. The CDR3 region has the DNA TGTGCCAGCAGTGAGGGCGCCAGGGGCGGGAACACTGAAGCTTTCTTT. Drawing the rest from reference TRBV25-1 and TRBJ1-1, the complete variable domain is EADIYQTPRYLVIGTGKKITLECSQTMGHDKMYWYQQDPGMELHLIHYSYGVNSTEKGDLSSESTVSRIRTEHFPLTLESARPSHTSQYLCASSEGARGGNTEAFFGQGTRLTVV.